This entry is about one TCR beta chain. Germline CDR1 is MNHEY and CDR2 is SVGAGI. V lost 6 bases and J 3 bases, leaving 14 bases between the germline ends. This CDR3 has 14 residues. Researchers ran the PCR with 60 Vbeta and 13 Jbeta primers. Generated by immunoSEQ multiplex PCR, the TCRdb table keeps only in-frame clones and is missing some. The table shows about 150,000 clones, with 80% occurring only once. The sample originates from a study of cytomegalovirus exposure and HLA in healthy donors. Material: PBMCs. The TCR was taken from a man aged 30-40 years in good health and CMV-seropositive. This chain connects TRBV6-5 to TRBJ1-1; D is possibly TRBD1 (6 bases). CDR3 nucleotides: TGTGCCAGCAGACTACAGGGTGGCGACACTGAAGCTTTCTTT. Translated, it gives CASRLQGGDTEAFF.